This is a list of T cell receptor beta chains from one sample in a study of graft-versus-host responses after intestinal transplantation. These receptors have no identified antigens. Using immunoSEQ multiplex PCR, the repertoire was profiled, and TCRdb retains in-frame clones only, with some absent. The data contain about 35,000 clones, roughly 93% of them seen just once; the ten biggest clones take up about a fifth. The sample was unstimulated CD8+ T cells sorted from spleen or lymph node cells, taken before transplant. Receptors were obtained from a human donor who was the organ donor for an intestinal transplant. Both conserved end residues are part of each CDR3. D genes are given only for firm matches. Clone size appears in some rows only: once, few, many, or a class for an expanded clone.

TGTGCCAGCAGTGAGGGTAGCGGGAGAAGGCCCAATGAGCAGTTCTTC	CASSEGSGRRPNEQFF	TRBV2	TRBJ2-1	-	TRBD2
TGTGCCTGGACCGGGACAGCCTTCATGAACACTGAAGCTTTCTTT	CAWTGTAFMNTEAFF	TRBV30	TRBJ1-1	once	TRBD1
TGCGCCAGCAGCCAAGGGGGTAGCGGAATGCAAGAGACCCAGTACTTC	CASSQGGSGMQETQYF	TRBV4-3	TRBJ2-5	-	-
TGTGCCAGCAGTTTGGGGACTAGCGCCACAGATACGCAGTATTTT	CASSLGTSATDTQYF	TRBV6-5	TRBJ2-3	once	TRBD2
TGCGCCAGCAGCCAAGATAGCGACTCCTACGAGCAGTACTTC	CASSQDSDSYEQYF	TRBV4-3	TRBJ2-7	-	-
TGCGCCAGCAGCCCCTCACGGGGGATCTACGAGCAGTACTTC	CASSPSRGIYEQYF	TRBV4-1	TRBJ2-7	-	-
TGTGCCAGCAGCTTAGAGGGGCGGGGGACTAGCGGGAGTTATACGCAGTATTTT	CASSLEGRGTSGSYTQYF	TRBV7-2	TRBJ2-3	once	TRBD2
TGCGCCAGCAGTGACGGGCGGGAGGGCCCTTACAATGAGCAGTTCTTC	CASSDGREGPYNEQFF	TRBV10-1	TRBJ2-1	-	TRBD2
TGTGCCAGTAGTATAGGGCGGGGGAACTACGAGCAGTACTTC	CASSIGRGNYEQYF	TRBV19	TRBJ2-7	-	TRBD2
TGTGCCAGCAGCTTAGGCCGCTACGAGCAGTACTTC	CASSLGRYEQYF	TRBV7-9	TRBJ2-7	-	-
TGTGCCAGCAGCCTCCAGCGGGACCCACAAGAGACCCAGTACTTC	CASSLQRDPQETQYF	TRBV11-2	TRBJ2-5	-	TRBD2
TGTGCCAGCACCCTGGCAGGGGGCGGATGGGACACTGAAGCTTTCTTT	CASTLAGGGWDTEAFF	TRBV28	TRBJ1-1	-	TRBD1
TGTGCCAGCAGTTTAGCGGGAGGAGGCTATGAGCAGTTCTTC	CASSLAGGGYEQFF	TRBV27	TRBJ2-1	-	TRBD2
TGTGCCAGCAGTTACTCGCAAGGATCCTACGAGCAGTACTTC	CASSYSQGSYEQYF	TRBV6-6	TRBJ2-7	-	-
TGTGCCAGCAACCTGCAGGGGGCGCGGGTCGGGGAGCTGTTTTTT	CASNLQGARVGELFF	TRBV5-4	TRBJ2-2	once	TRBD1
TGCGCCAGCAGCCAAGGGGGACAGCATTTT	CASSQGGQHF	TRBV4-3	TRBJ1-5	-	-
TGTGCCAGCAGCAACCGGGACCTTTCCTACGAGCAGTACTTC	CASSNRDLSYEQYF	TRBV7-6	TRBJ2-7	-	-
TGTGCCAGCAGTTTTAGACAGGGGGCGGGTCAGCCCCAGCATTTT	CASSFRQGAGQPQHF	TRBV28	TRBJ1-5	-	TRBD1
TGTGCCAGCAGTGAACTCCGCTTGCCGCCCCAGCATTTT	CASSELRLPPQHF	TRBV6-1	TRBJ1-5	once	-
TGTGCCATCAGTGAACCGGAGGACAGAAAATATGGCTACACCTTC	CAISEPEDRKYGYTF	TRBV10-3	TRBJ1-2	-	-
TGTGCCAGTAGTAACCAGCGGGCCCTCCAAGAGACCCAGTACTTC	CASSNQRALQETQYF	TRBV19	TRBJ2-5	-	-
TGTGCCAGCGGAAAATCCTACAATGAGCAGTTCTTC	CASGKSYNEQFF	TRBV28	TRBJ2-1	-	-
TGTGCCACCAGCAGCAATTGGGGGCCCCAGCATTTT	CATSSNWGPQHF	TRBV15	TRBJ1-5	-	-
TGTGCCAGCAGTCTGGGGGGCTCCTACGAGCAGTACTTC	CASSLGGSYEQYF	TRBV11-3	TRBJ2-7	-	-
TGTGCCAGCAGGCGGGGGAGTACAGATACGCAGTATTTT	CASRRGSTDTQYF	TRBV6-1	TRBJ2-3	-	TRBD2
TGTGCCAGCACCAAAGGTCGAGGGACGTATAGCAATCAGCCCCAGCATTTT	CASTKGRGTYSNQPQHF	TRBV28	TRBJ1-5	-	-
TGTGCCAGCAGTTCTGGTGGCGAAGAGACCCAGTACTTC	CASSSGGEETQYF	TRBV6-5	TRBJ2-5	-	-
TGCGCCAGCAGGGAGCTCAAGTACGAGCAGTACTTC	CASRELKYEQYF	TRBV23-1	TRBJ2-7	-	-
TGTGCCAGCAGCTTGCTTCGGGAGATGGATGAGCAGTTCTTC	CASSLLREMDEQFF	TRBV5-4	TRBJ2-1	-	-
TGTGCCAGCAGCCCACAGGGATATTGGTACGAGCGGTACTTC	CASSPQGYWYERYF	TRBV16	TRBJ2-7	-	-
TGTGCCAGCAGAGACAGGGATGAACGGCAGAGCAACACTGAAGCTTTCTTT	CASRDRDERQSNTEAFF	TRBV25-1	TRBJ1-1	-	TRBD1
TGTGCCAGCAGCATTTCTAATGAGCAGTTCTTC	CASSISNEQFF	TRBV9	TRBJ2-1	-	-
TGTGCCAGCAACCACGGGATGAACACTGAAGCTTTCTTT	CASNHGMNTEAFF	TRBV6-5	TRBJ1-1	-	-
TGTGCCAGCAGTTTTAACAGGGACTACGAGCAGTACTTC	CASSFNRDYEQYF	TRBV28	TRBJ2-7	-	-
TGTGCCTGGAATTGGGGTACCTACGAGCAGTACTTC	CAWNWGTYEQYF	TRBV30	TRBJ2-7	-	-
TGTGCCAGCAGGAACGCGGGGACAGGGCCCACAGATACGCAGTATTTT	CASRNAGTGPTDTQYF	TRBV7-8	TRBJ2-3	-	TRBD1